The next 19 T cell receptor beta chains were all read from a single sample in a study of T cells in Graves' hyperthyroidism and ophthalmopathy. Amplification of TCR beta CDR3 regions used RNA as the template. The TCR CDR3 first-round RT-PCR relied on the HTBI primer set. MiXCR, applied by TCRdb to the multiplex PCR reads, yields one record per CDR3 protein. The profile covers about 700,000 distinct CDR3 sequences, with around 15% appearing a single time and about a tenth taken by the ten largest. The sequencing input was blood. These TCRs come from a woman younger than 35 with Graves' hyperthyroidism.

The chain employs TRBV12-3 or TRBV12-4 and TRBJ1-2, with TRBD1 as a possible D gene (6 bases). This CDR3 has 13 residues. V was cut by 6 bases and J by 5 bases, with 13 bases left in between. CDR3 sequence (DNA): TGTGCCAGCAGCCGAGGACAGAAATATGGCTACACCTTC. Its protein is CASSRGQKYGYTF.

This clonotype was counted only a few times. The CDR3 reads CASSFRRLGLAYEQYF. CDR3 coding DNA: TGTGCCAGCAGTTTTCGTAGGTTGGGTTTAGCCTACGAGCAGTACTTC. The chain combines TRBV28 with TRBJ2-7, with D unclear. CDR1 MDHEN and CDR2 SYDVKM come from the germline V gene. The germline V and J ends were trimmed by 3 bases and 2 bases, with 17 bases remaining between them. The CDR3 runs 16 residues.

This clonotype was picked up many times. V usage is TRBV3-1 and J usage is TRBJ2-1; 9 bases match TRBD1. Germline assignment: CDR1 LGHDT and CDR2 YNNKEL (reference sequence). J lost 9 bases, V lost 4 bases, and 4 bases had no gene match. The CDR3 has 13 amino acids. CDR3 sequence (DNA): TGTGCCAGCAGCCCGGGACAGGGAAGTGAGCAGTTCTTC. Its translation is CASSPGQGSEQFF.

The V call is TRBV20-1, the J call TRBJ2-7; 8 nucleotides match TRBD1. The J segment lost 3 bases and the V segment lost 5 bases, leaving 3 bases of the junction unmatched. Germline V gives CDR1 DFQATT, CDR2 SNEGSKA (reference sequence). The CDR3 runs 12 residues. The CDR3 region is CSASDRGYEQYF. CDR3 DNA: TGCAGTGCTTCAGACAGGGGCTACGAGCAGTACTTC.

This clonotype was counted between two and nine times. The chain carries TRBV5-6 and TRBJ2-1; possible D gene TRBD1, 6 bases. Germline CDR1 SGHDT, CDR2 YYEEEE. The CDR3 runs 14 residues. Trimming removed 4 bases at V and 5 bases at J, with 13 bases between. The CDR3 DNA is TGTGCCAGCAGCCTACCAGGACAGAACAATGAGCAGTTCTTC. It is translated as CASSLPGQNNEQFF. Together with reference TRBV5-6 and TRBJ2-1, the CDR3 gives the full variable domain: DAGVTQSPTHLIKTRGQQVTLRCSPKSGHDTVSWYQQALGQGPQFIFQYYEEEERQRGNFPDRFSGHQFPNYSSELNVNALLLGDSALYLCASSLPGQNNEQFFGPGTRLTVL.

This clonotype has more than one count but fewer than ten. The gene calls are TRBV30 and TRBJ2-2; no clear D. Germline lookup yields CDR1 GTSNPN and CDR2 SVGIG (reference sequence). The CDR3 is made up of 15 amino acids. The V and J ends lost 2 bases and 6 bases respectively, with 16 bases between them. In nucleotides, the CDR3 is TGTGCCTGGAGTTCAGCACAAAGTTCCCCCGGGGAGCTGTTTTTT. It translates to CAWSSAQSSPGELFF.

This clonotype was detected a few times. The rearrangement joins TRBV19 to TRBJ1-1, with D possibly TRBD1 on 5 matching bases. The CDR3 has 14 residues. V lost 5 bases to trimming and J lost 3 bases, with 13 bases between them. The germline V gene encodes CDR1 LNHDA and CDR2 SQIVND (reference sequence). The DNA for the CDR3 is TGTGCCAGTAGTCGGGGACTAGGGGACACTGAAGCTTTCTTT. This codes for CASSRGLGDTEAFF.

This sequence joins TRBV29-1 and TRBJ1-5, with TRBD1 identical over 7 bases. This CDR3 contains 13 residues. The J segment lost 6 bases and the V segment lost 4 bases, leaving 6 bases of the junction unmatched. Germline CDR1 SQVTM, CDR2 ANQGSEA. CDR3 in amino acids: CSVGQGGGQPQHF. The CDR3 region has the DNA TGCAGCGTTGGACAGGGCGGAGGTCAGCCCCAGCATTTT.

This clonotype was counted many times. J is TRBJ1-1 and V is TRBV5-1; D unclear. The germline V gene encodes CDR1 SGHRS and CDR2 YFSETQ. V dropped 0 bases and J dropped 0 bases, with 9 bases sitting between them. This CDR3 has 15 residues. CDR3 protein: CASSLAAGMNTEAFF. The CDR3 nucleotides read TGCGCCAGCAGCTTGGCCGCAGGAATGAACACTGAAGCTTTCTTT.

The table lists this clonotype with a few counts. DNA for the CDR3: TGTGCCACCAGGATCACAGGGGCCAATGAGCAGTTCTTC. It yields the protein CATRITGANEQFF. V usage is TRBV24-1 and J usage is TRBJ2-1; 7 nucleotides line up with TRBD1. The CDR3 runs to 13 residues. The junction had 5 bases not matched to a gene; V was cut back by 7 bases and J by 6 bases. Germline V gene data show CDR1 as KGHDR and CDR2 as SFDVKD.

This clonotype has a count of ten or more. The CDR3: CASSSSGISYNEQFF. CDR3 nucleotides: TGTGCCAGCAGCTCTAGCGGGATCTCCTACAATGAGCAGTTCTTC. The chain carries TRBV9 and TRBJ2-1, with 9 positions matching TRBD2. This CDR3 has 15 residues. Per germline, CDR1 SGDLS and CDR2 YYNGEE. The ends lost 4 bases at V and 0 bases at J; junction bases unmatched: 2.

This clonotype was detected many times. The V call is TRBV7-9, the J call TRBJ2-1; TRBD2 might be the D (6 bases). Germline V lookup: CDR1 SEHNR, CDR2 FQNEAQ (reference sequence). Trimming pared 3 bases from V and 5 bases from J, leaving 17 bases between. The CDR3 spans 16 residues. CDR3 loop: CASSFRRGRDNNEQFF. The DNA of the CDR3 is TGTGCCAGCAGCTTCCGCCGAGGGCGGGATAACAATGAGCAGTTCTTC. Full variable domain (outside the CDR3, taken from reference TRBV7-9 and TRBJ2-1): DTGVSQNPRHKITKRGQNVTFRCDPISEHNRLYWYRQTLGQGPEFLTYFQNEAQLEKSRLLSDRFSAERPKGSFSTLEIQRTEQGDSAMYLCASSFRRGRDNNEQFFGPGTRLTVL.

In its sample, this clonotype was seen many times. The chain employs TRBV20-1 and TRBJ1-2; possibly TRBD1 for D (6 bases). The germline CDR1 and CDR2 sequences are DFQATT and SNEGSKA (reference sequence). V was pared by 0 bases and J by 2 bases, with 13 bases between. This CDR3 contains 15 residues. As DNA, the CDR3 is TGCAGTGCTAGAGATAGGGGGTCGGGCAACTATGGCTACACCTTC. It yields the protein CSARDRGSGNYGYTF.

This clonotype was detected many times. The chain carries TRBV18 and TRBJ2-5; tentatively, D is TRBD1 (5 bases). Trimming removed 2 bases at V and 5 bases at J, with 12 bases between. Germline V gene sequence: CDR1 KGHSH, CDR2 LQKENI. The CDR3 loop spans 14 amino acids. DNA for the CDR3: TGTGCCAGCTCACCAACAGGTTCAGGCGAGACCCAGTACTTC. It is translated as CASSPTGSGETQYF.

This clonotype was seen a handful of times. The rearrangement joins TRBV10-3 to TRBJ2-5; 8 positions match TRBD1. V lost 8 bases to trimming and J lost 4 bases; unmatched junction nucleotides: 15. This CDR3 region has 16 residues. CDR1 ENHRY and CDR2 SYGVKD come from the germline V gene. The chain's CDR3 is CAIGYDTQGAGETQYF. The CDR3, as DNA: TGTGCCATCGGATACGACACTCAGGGGGCCGGAGAGACCCAGTACTTC.

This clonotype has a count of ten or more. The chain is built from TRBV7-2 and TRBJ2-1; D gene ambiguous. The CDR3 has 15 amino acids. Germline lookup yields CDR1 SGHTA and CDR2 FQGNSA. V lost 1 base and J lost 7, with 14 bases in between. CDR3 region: CASSLGFHNPNEQFF. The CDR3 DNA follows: TGTGCCAGCAGCTTAGGTTTCCACAATCCGAATGAGCAGTTCTTC.

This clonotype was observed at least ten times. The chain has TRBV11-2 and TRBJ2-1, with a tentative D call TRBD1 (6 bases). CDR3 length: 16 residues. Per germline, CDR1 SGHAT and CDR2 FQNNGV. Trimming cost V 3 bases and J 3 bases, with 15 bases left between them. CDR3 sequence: CASSFDTGILYNEQFF. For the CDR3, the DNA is TGTGCCAGCAGCTTTGATACAGGGATTCTCTACAATGAGCAGTTCTTC.

The CDR3 DNA sequence: TGTGCCAGCAGCTTAGGGACAGGGAGTGCGACTGAAGCTTTCTTT. Translation: CASSLGTGSATEAFF. The genes are TRBV7-2 and TRBJ1-1; TRBD1 agrees at 8 bases. The CDR3 covers 15 residues. The germline V gene encodes CDR1 SGHTA and CDR2 FQGNSA. V lost 1 base to trimming and J lost 5 bases; unmatched junction nucleotides: 6. The complete variable domain, with remaining parts taken from reference TRBV7-2 and TRBJ1-1, reads GAGVSQSPSNKVTEKGKDVELRCDPISGHTALYWYRQSLGQGLEFLIYFQGNSAPDKSGLPSDRFSAERTGGSVSTLTIQRTQQEDSAVYLCASSLGTGSATEAFFGQGTRLTVV.

CDR3 in DNA: TGTGCCAGCAGCCTTTTAGCGGGAGTCCCCTACAATGAGCAGTTCTTC. Translated, it gives CASSLLAGVPYNEQFF. J is TRBJ2-1 and V is TRBV7-3; TRBD2 matches at 9 bases. V lost 5 bases and J lost 2; bases outside the gene matches: 7. Germline V gene data show CDR1 as SGHTA and CDR2 as FQGTGA. The CDR3 length is 16 residues.